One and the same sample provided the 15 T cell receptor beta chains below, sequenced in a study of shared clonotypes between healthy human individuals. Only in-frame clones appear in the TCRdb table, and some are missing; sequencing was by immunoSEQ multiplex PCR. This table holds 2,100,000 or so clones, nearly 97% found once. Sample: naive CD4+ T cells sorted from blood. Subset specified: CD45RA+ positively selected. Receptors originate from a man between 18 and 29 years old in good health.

For the CDR3, the DNA is TGTGCCAGTAGGGGACAGGATTTCTACTATGGCTACACCTTC. Translating it yields CASRGQDFYYGYTF. The J gene is TRBJ1-2, the V gene TRBV19, with 8 bases that match TRBD1. The CDR3 loop spans 14 amino acids. V shed 6 bases, J shed 3 bases, and the junction held 6 bases outside the gene matches. From germline, CDR1 is LNHDA and CDR2 SQIVND (reference sequence). Looking up the rest from reference TRBV19 and TRBJ1-2 gives the full variable domain: DGGITQSPKYLFRKEGQNVTLSCEQNLNHDAMYWYRQDPGQGLRLIYYSQIVNDFQKGDIAEGYSVSREKKESFPLTVTSAQKNPTAFYLCASRGQDFYYGYTFGSGTRLTVV.

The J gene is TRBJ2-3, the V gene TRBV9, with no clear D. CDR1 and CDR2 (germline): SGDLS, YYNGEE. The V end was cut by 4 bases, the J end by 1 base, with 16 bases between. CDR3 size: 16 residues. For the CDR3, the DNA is TGTGCCAGCAGCCCAATCCAAATATCTGGCACAGATACGCAGTATTTT. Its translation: CASSPIQISGTDTQYF.

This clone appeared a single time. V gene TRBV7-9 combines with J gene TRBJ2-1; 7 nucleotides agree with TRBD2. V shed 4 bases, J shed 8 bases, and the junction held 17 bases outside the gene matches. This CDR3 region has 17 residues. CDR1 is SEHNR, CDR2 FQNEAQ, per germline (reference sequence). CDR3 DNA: TGTGCCAGCAGCTCCGTATCGACTAGCCCTAGTTTAGATGAGCAGTTCTTC. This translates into CASSSVSTSPSLDEQFF.

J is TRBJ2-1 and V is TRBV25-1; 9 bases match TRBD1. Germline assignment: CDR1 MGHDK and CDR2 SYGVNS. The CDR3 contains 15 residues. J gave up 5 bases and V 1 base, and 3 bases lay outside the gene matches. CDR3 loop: CASSELGDRDNEQFF. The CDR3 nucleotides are TGTGCCAGCAGTGAATTGGGGGACAGGGACAATGAGCAGTTCTTC.

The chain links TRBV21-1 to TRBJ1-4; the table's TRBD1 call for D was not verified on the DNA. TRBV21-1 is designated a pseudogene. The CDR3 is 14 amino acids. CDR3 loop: CASSRPLGLLKLFF. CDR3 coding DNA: TGTGCCAGCAGCCGCCCCTTGGGCCTCCTTAAACTGTTTTTT.

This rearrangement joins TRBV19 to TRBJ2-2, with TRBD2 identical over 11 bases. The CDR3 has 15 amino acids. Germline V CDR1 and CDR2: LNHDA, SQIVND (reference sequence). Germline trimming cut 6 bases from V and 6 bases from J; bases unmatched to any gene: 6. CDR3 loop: CASRTTSGGPGELFF. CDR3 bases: TGTGCCAGTAGAACAACTAGCGGGGGACCCGGGGAGCTGTTTTTT.

As DNA, the CDR3 is TGTGCCAGCAGAGACCACCCCCCGGGGGCCCAGCATTTT. Its protein is CASRDHPPGAQHF. The V call is TRBV6-1, the J call TRBJ1-5, with D perhaps matching TRBD1 (5 bases). V lost 6 bases and J 11 bases, leaving 17 bases between the germline ends. This CDR3 has 13 amino acids. Germline loops: CDR1 MNHNS, CDR2 SASEGT.

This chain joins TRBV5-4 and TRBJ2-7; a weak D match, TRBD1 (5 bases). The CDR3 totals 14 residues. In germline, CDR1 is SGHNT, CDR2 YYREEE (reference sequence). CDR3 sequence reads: CATDPRGKSYEQYF. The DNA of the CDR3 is TGTGCGACAGACCCTAGGGGTAAGTCCTACGAGCAGTACTTC.

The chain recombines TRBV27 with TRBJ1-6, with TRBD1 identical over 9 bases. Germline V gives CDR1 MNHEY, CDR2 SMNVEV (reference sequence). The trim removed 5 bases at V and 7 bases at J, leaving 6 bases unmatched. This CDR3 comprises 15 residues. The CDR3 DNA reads TGTGCCAGCAGTCTGGGACAGGGCGGGAATTCACCCCTCCACTTT. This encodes CASSLGQGGNSPLHF.

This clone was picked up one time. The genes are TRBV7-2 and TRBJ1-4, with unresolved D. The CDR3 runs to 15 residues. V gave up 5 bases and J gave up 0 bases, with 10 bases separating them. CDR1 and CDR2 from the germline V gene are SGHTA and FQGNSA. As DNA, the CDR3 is TGTGCCAGCAGCCTACCGGTTGCAACTAATGAAAAACTGTTTTTT. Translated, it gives CASSLPVATNEKLFF.

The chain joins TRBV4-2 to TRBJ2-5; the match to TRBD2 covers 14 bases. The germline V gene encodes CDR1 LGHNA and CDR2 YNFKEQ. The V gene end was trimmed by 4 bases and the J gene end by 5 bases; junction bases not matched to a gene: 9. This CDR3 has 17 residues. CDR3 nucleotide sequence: TGTGCCAGCAGCCTAGGACTAGCGGGGGGACCAGGGGAGACCCAGTACTTC. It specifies CASSLGLAGGPGETQYF.

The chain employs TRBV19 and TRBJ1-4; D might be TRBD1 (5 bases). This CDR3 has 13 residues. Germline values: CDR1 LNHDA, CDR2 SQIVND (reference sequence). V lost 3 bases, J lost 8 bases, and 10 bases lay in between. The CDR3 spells CASSMGVREKLFF. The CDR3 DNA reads TGTGCCAGTAGTATGGGGGTTCGAGAAAAACTGTTTTTT.

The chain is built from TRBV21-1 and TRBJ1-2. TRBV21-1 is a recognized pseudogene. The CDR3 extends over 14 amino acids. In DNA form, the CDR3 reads TGTGCCAGCAGCAATCCATGTTTACAAGGAGGCTACACCTTC. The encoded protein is CASSNPCLQGGYTF.

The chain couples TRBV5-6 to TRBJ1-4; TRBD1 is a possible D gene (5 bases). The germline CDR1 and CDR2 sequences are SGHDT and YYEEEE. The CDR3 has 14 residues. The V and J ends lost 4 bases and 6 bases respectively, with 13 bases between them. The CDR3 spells CASSDGGGDEKLFF. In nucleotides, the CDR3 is TGTGCCAGCAGCGATGGTGGGGGGGATGAAAAACTGTTTTTT. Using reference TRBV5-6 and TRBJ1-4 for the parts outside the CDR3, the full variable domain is DAGVTQSPTHLIKTRGQQVTLRCSPKSGHDTVSWYQQALGQGPQFIFQYYEEEERQRGNFPDRFSGHQFPNYSSELNVNALLLGDSALYLCASSDGGGDEKLFFGSGTQLSVL.

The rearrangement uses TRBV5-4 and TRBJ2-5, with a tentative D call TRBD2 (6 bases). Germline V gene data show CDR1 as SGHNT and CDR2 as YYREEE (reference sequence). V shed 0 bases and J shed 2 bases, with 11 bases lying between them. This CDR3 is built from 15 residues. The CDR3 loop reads CASSLARGIQETQYF. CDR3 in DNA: TGTGCCAGCAGCTTGGCTCGGGGGATTCAAGAGACCCAGTACTTC.